Detailed here is one TCR beta chain. This sample is drawn from a study of blood T cell repertoires in COVID-19. In the study overall: COVID-19 samples collected from the United States, Italy and Spain covered acute and convalescent phases. In each case, the material was cDNA or gDNA derived from T cells, B-cell-depleted T cells, or PBMCs.

Methods used by the authors: Nucleated cell counts were estimated from reference gene primer amplification. TCRdb's table, derived via immunoSEQ multiplex PCR, lists solely in-frame clones and lacks some. D and trimming were read from the DNA, whereas the V and J calls and clone size are those reported in that table. The table records about 270,000 clones, roughly 84% of them present only once. V gave up 0 bases and J gave up 1 base, with 15 bases separating them. Per the germline V gene, CDR1 is LGHDT and CDR2 is YNNKEL (reference sequence). The CDR3 sequence is 17 residues long. The clonotype originates from a woman between 18 and 30 years old with acute or convalescent COVID-19. The chain recombines TRBV3-1 (or the pseudogene TRBV3-2) with TRBJ2-5, with TRBD2 as a possible D gene (6 bases). The source material was peripheral blood. CDR3 DNA: TGTGCCAGCAGCCAAGACCGACGACTAGGCACCCAAGAGACCCAGTACTTC. Protein product: CASSQDRRLGTQETQYF.